The present T cell receptor beta chain was sequenced within a study of glioma-infiltrating T cells. Using RNA template, CDR3s of TCR alpha and beta were amplified with iRepertoire arm-PCR. One-step reverse transcription and amplification started from around 100-400 ng of tissue mRNA or PBMC total RNA. From the multiplex PCR reads, TCRdb called clonotypes with MiXCR, one entry per CDR3 protein. The sample records about 130,000 distinct CDR3 sequences, under 30% being singletons. The CDR3 has 14 residues. Germline V CDR1 and CDR2: MRHNA, SNTAGT. V lost 6 bases to trimming and J lost 8 bases; unmatched junction nucleotides: 5.

The sequence was collected from a human donor with low-grade glioma or glioblastoma, undergoing nonglioma brain surgery, or in good health (not recorded which). Sequencing was carried out using glioma tissue, nonneoplastic brain tissue, or PBMCs (not recorded which). The chain employs TRBV6-4 and TRBJ1-4; 11 bases are a match to TRBD1. The CDR3 DNA follows: TGTGCCAGCAGAGGACAGGGGGCGGACGAAAAACTGTTTTTT. Protein sequence: CASRGQGADEKLFF.